This T cell receptor beta chain derives from a study of PD-1 blockade in classical Hodgkin lymphoma. Whole-study context: Patients in the cohort were put on intravenous nivolumab, 3 mg/kg every 2 weeks. The study, taken as a whole, reports: By C4D1 there was a significant rise in CD4+ TCR diversity but not in CD8+ TCR diversity.

Of note for this clone: Its target is not known.

Losses at the gene ends were 0 bases for V and 5 bases for J; bases not matched to a gene: 9. The germline V gene has CDR1 MNHNY and CDR2 SVGAGI (reference sequence). This CDR3 has 16 amino acids. Here immunoSEQ multiplex PCR was the method, and the copy in TCRdb shows in-frame clones only, minus some. This table has around 25,000 clones, around 80% appearing once. This sample's time point: cycle 4 day 1 (C4D1), after about 6 weeks of nivolumab. Brentuximab vedotin exposure varied among the patients, all of whom had relapsed after autologous stem cell transplantation. The source material was peripheral blood mononuclear cells (PBMCs), sampled before the fourth cycle of nivolumab. The chain recombines TRBV6-6 with TRBJ2-7; 8 bases are shared with TRBD2. This clonotype was sampled from a human donor with classical Hodgkin lymphoma. The chain's CDR3 is CASSYSMWGLGNEQYF. CDR3 in DNA: TGTGCCAGCAGTTACTCGATGTGGGGACTAGGAAACGAGCAGTACTTC.